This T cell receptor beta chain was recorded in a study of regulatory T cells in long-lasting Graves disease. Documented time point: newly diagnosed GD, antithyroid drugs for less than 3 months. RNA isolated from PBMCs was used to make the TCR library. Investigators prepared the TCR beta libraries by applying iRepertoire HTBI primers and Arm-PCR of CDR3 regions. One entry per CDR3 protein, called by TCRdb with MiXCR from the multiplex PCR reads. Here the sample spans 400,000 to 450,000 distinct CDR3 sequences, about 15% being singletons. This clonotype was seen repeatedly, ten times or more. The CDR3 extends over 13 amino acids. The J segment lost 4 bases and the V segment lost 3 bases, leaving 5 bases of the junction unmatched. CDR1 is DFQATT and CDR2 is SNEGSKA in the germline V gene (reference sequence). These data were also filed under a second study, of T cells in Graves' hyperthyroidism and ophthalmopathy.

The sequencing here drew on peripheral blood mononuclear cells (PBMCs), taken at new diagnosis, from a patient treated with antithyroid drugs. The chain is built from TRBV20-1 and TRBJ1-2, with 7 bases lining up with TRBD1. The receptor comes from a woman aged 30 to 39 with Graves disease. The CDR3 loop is CSARETGSYGYTF. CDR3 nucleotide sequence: TGCAGTGCTAGGGAGACAGGGAGCTATGGCTACACCTTC.